These 26 T cell receptor beta chains were sequenced from one sample in a study of PD-1 blockade in classical Hodgkin lymphoma. All trial patients relapsed after autologous stem cell transplantation. This table comes from immunoSEQ multiplex PCR, and its TCRdb copy is limited to in-frame clones, with some not included. This table has some 100,000 clones, just under 95% appearing once. This sample comprised peripheral blood mononuclear cells (PBMCs), obtained at baseline. The receptors were gathered from a human donor with classical Hodgkin lymphoma.

The chain links TRBV4-1 to TRBJ1-3; D gene unclear. The germline gives CDR1 MGHRA, CDR2 YSYEKL. With 7 bases removed from V and 0 bases from J, the gap between germline ends came to 19 bases. The CDR3 runs 17 residues. CDR3 protein: CASTPPPPKDSGNTIYF. DNA of the CDR3: TGCGCCAGCACACCTCCCCCCCCGAAAGACTCTGGAAACACCATATATTTT.

V and J are TRBV19 and TRBJ2-2; 7 nucleotides align to TRBD1. Trimming cost V 5 bases and J 1 base; bases outside gene matches: 4. Germline loops: CDR1 LNHDA, CDR2 SQIVND (reference sequence). This CDR3 has 15 residues. CDR3 nucleotides: TGTGCCAGTAGTGAGACAGGGCTGAACACCGGGGAGCTGTTTTTT. The encoded protein is CASSETGLNTGELFF. Variable domain in full (rest from reference TRBV19 and TRBJ2-2): DGGITQSPKYLFRKEGQNVTLSCEQNLNHDAMYWYRQDPGQGLRLIYYSQIVNDFQKGDIAEGYSVSREKKESFPLTVTSAQKNPTAFYLCASSETGLNTGELFFGEGSRLTVL.

The V and J genes are TRBV5-1 and TRBJ2-3, with TRBD2 as a possible D gene (6 bases). CDR3 length: 14 residues. V gave up 7 bases and J gave up 1 base, with 13 bases separating them. Germline-derived CDR1 and CDR2 are SGHRS and YFSETQ. CDR3 in DNA: TGCGCCAGCCGGGAGATTTGGGGCACAGATACGCAGTATTTT. Its protein product is CASREIWGTDTQYF. Combining the CDR3 with reference TRBV5-1 and TRBJ2-3 gives the whole variable domain KAGVTQTPRYLIKTRGQQVTLSCSPISGHRSVSWYQQTPGQGLQFLFEYFSETQRNKGNFPGRFSGRQFSNSRSEMNVSTLELGDSALYLCASREIWGTDTQYFGPGTRLTVL.

The J gene is TRBJ1-1, the V gene TRBV27; TRBD1 matches 7 bases. After removal of 6 bases from V and 3 bases from J, the junction contained 10 bases not matched to a gene. Per germline, CDR1 MNHEY and CDR2 SMNVEV (reference sequence). The CDR3 sequence is 15 residues long. This CDR3 is CASREIQGLYTEAFF. Here the CDR3 DNA reads TGTGCCAGCAGAGAAATACAGGGGCTCTACACTGAAGCTTTCTTT.

The chain links TRBV27 to TRBJ2-2; 7 bases match TRBD1. After removal of 9 bases from V and 6 bases from J, the junction contained 16 bases not matched to a gene. This CDR3 region has 16 residues. Germline V gene data show CDR1 as MNHEY and CDR2 as SMNVEV (reference sequence). This chain's CDR3 is CASFRQGRGNAGELFF. CDR3 DNA: TGTGCCAGTTTTCGGCAGGGCAGGGGGAATGCCGGGGAGCTGTTTTTT.

This sequence joins TRBV19 and TRBJ1-1; D might be TRBD1 (5 bases). V lost 6 bases, J lost 1 base, and 15 bases lay in between. The CDR3 has 15 amino acids. CDR1 is LNHDA, CDR2 SQIVND, per germline (reference sequence). The CDR3: CASRTGTIENTEAFF. The DNA for the CDR3 is TGTGCCAGTAGAACCGGGACGATTGAGAACACTGAAGCTTTCTTT.

The chain links TRBV27 to TRBJ1-1; D is unclear. V was trimmed by 3 bases and J by 6 bases, leaving 14 bases between them. The CDR3 is 14 residues long. Germline CDR1 MNHEY, CDR2 SMNVEV (reference sequence). The CDR3 is CASSFGLGNSEAFF. In DNA, the CDR3 is TGTGCCAGCAGTTTTGGTCTGGGTAACTCTGAAGCTTTCTTT.

The V gene is TRBV5-4, the J gene TRBJ1-6, with D tentatively TRBD1 (6 bases). V lost 2 bases to trimming and J lost 11 bases, with 14 bases between them. This CDR3 comprises 14 residues. CDR1 SGHNT and CDR2 YYREEE come from the germline V gene (reference sequence). CDR3 coding DNA: TGTGCCAGCAGCTTAAGACAGGAAGCGACACCCCTCCACTTT. The encoded protein is CASSLRQEATPLHF.

About this clone: The sample holds other DNA sequences that translate to the same CDR3. The chain joins TRBV28 to TRBJ2-7; TRBD1 aligns across 10 bases. The V gene's germline CDR1 is MDHEN and CDR2 SYDVKM. The trim removed 3 bases at V and 3 bases at J, leaving 5 bases unmatched. This CDR3 is built from 15 residues. CDR3 loop: CASSFPGQGSYEQYF. CDR3 bases: TGTGCCAGCAGTTTCCCGGGACAGGGGAGCTACGAGCAGTACTTC. Full variable domain (missing parts from reference TRBV28 and TRBJ2-7): DVKVTQSSRYLVKRTGEKVFLECVQDMDHENMFWYRQDPGLGLRLIYFSYDVKMKEKGDIPEGYSVSREKKERFSLILESASTNQTSMYLCASSFPGQGSYEQYFGPGTRLTVT.

This chain links TRBV5-1 with TRBJ1-5; a weak D match, TRBD1 (5 bases). V dropped 0 bases and J dropped 4 bases, with 5 bases sitting between them. Germline CDR1 SGHRS, CDR2 YFSETQ. CDR3 length: 13 residues. The CDR3 DNA follows: TGCGCCAGCAGCTTGGCAGGGAATCAGCCCCAGCATTTT. Translation: CASSLAGNQPQHF. The full variable domain, with the rest looked up from reference TRBV5-1 and TRBJ1-5, is KAGVTQTPRYLIKTRGQQVTLSCSPISGHRSVSWYQQTPGQGLQFLFEYFSETQRNKGNFPGRFSGRQFSNSRSEMNVSTLELGDSALYLCASSLAGNQPQHFGDGTRLSIL.

This clone was seen a single time. The rearrangement joins TRBV2 to TRBJ1-1; perhaps TRBD1 as D (5 bases). CDR3 length: 14 residues. The germline V and J ends were trimmed by 6 bases and 1 base, with 12 bases remaining between them. The germline V gene has CDR1 SNHLY and CDR2 FYNNEI. CDR3 sequence: CASRLLTGNTEAFF. Written as DNA, the CDR3 is TGTGCCAGCAGGCTCCTTACAGGGAACACTGAAGCTTTCTTT.

The chain combines TRBV10-2 with TRBJ1-2; D remains unclear. V lost 0 bases to trimming and J lost 3 bases, with 5 bases between them. This CDR3 has 13 amino acids. The germline V gene has CDR1 WSHSY and CDR2 SAAADI. The CDR3 DNA is TGCGCCAGCAGTGAGTCGGACGACTATGGCTACACCTTC. Translating it yields CASSESDDYGYTF.

The genes are TRBV28 and TRBJ2-1; 9 nucleotides align to TRBD2. J gave up 3 bases and V 5 bases, and 8 bases lay outside the gene matches. This CDR3 has 16 amino acids. Looked up from germline, CDR1 is MDHEN and CDR2 is SYDVKM. Here the CDR3 DNA reads TGTGCCAGCAGTCTTACTAGCGGGTGGGGCTACAATGAGCAGTTCTTC. Its translation is CASSLTSGWGYNEQFF.

The chain joins TRBV30 to TRBJ2-5; D call uncertain. V lost 5 bases to trimming and J lost 5 bases, with 9 bases between them. This CDR3 comprises 11 residues. Looked up from germline, CDR1 is GTSNPN and CDR2 is SVGIG (reference sequence). The CDR3 DNA reads TGTGCCTGGGGTATCGGTGAGACCCAGTACTTC. Residues: CAWGIGETQYF. Complete variable domain (other parts from reference TRBV30 and TRBJ2-5): SQTIHQWPATLVQPVGSPLSLECTVEGTSNPNLYWYRQAAGRGLQLLFYSVGIGQISSEVPQNLSASRPQDRQFILSSKKLLLSDSGFYLCAWGIGETQYFGPGTRLLVL.

The chain employs TRBV9 and TRBJ1-2; D remains unclear. V was clipped by 7 bases and J by 0 bases, with 16 bases between them. The CDR3 is 15 amino acids. The germline V gene encodes CDR1 SGDLS and CDR2 YYNGEE. The CDR3 DNA is TGTGCCAGCCACGAATGGAGAGGAGCTAACTATGGCTACACCTTC. It is translated as CASHEWRGANYGYTF.

This chain links TRBV25-1 with TRBJ2-7, with D hard to call. The V gene lost 3 bases and the J gene lost 0 bases, with 15 bases spanning the gap. The CDR3 length is 16 residues. Germline assignment: CDR1 MGHDK and CDR2 SYGVNS. The DNA for the CDR3 is TGTGCCAGCAGTGAGGTGGGCCGGCCTAACTCCTACGAGCAGTACTTC. As protein: CASSEVGRPNSYEQYF.

The table lists this clone with a count of one. The chain recombines TRBV5-1 with TRBJ2-1, with 15 positions matching TRBD2. Germline values: CDR1 SGHRS, CDR2 YFSETQ. V lost 0 bases to trimming and J lost 4 bases; unmatched junction nucleotides: 5. This CDR3 is built from 18 residues. CDR3 in DNA: TGCGCCAGCAGCTTGGGGGGGACTAGCGGGAGGATATACAATGAGCAGTTCTTC. This sequence encodes CASSLGGTSGRIYNEQFF.

This clone showed up just a few times. The chain is built from TRBV5-6 and TRBJ1-2; D not resolved. Trimming pared 1 base from V and 4 bases from J, leaving 14 bases between. Germline CDR1 is SGHDT and CDR2 is YYEEEE. This CDR3 region has 15 residues. CDR3 in amino acids: CASSLSRLLGYGYTF. The CDR3 nucleotides are TGTGCCAGCAGCTTGTCGAGACTCCTGGGCTATGGCTACACCTTC.

This clone was observed a single time. V usage is TRBV5-6 and J usage is TRBJ2-1, with D unresolved. V gave up 4 bases and J gave up 6 bases, with 11 bases separating them. CDR1 and CDR2 from the germline V gene are SGHDT and YYEEEE. The CDR3 totals 13 residues. CDR3 amino acids: CASSPTNLNEQFF. CDR3 DNA sequence: TGTGCCAGCAGCCCCACTAACCTCAATGAGCAGTTCTTC.

V and J are TRBV19 and TRBJ2-4; D is uncertain. Per germline, CDR1 LNHDA and CDR2 SQIVND (reference sequence). V was clipped by 3 bases and J by 0 bases, with 9 bases between them. CDR3 size: 15 residues. The CDR3 here is CASSINQLAKNIQYF. The DNA of the CDR3 is TGTGCCAGTAGTATCAACCAACTAGCCAAAAACATTCAGTACTTC.

This rearrangement joins TRBV28 to TRBJ2-7, with TRBD2 matching 14 bases. The CDR3 is made up of 20 amino acids. Per germline, CDR1 MDHEN and CDR2 SYDVKM. V was clipped by 6 bases and J by 4 bases; unmatched bases: 20. The CDR3 DNA reads as TGTGCCAGCAGCCCTTTTTGGGGCTCGGGGACTAGCGGGAGTATATACGAGCAGTACTTC. Its translation is CASSPFWGSGTSGSIYEQYF.

The gene calls are TRBV5-1 and TRBJ2-1; a weak D match, TRBD2 (6 bases). Germline lookup yields CDR1 SGHRS and CDR2 YFSETQ. The CDR3 consists of 14 residues. The germline V and J ends were trimmed by 2 bases and 4 bases, with 10 bases remaining between them. The CDR3 sequence is CASSFRDLYNEQFF. CDR3 coding DNA: TGCGCCAGCAGCTTCCGGGACTTATACAATGAGCAGTTCTTC.

This clone was detected once. The J gene is TRBJ2-3, the V gene TRBV2; 7 positions agree with TRBD2. The CDR3 runs to 15 residues. Germline trimming cut 11 bases from V and 3 bases from J; bases unmatched to any gene: 14. Per the germline V gene, CDR1 is SNHLY and CDR2 is FYNNEI. The CDR3 nucleotides are TGTGCCTGTGCCCAGGGCGGGAGTTTGACAGATACGCAGTATTTT. Translation gives CACAQGGSLTDTQYF. Variable domain in full (rest from reference TRBV2 and TRBJ2-3): EPEVTQTPSHQVTQMGQEVILRCVPISNHLYFYWYRQILGQKVEFLVSFYNNEISEKSEIFDDQFSVERPDGSNFTLKIRSTKLEDSAMYFCACAQGGSLTDTQYFGPGTRLTVL.

This sequence joins TRBV9 and TRBJ2-5; 10 positions match TRBD1. The CDR3 is 15 residues long. The germline V gene has CDR1 SGDLS and CDR2 YYNGEE. V was clipped by 3 bases and J by 5 bases; unmatched bases: 7. DNA for the CDR3: TGTGCCAGCAGCGCAGGGACAGGGGTAGGGGAGACCCAGTACTTC. Encoded protein: CASSAGTGVGETQYF.

The genes are TRBV6-5 and TRBJ1-2; 9 bases agree with TRBD1. Losses at the gene ends were 2 bases for V and 8 bases for J; bases not matched to a gene: 6. The CDR3 is 14 residues long. Germline CDR1 reads MNHEY; CDR2 reads SVGAGI. The CDR3 bases are TGTGCCAGCAGTTACGCAGGCGGACAGGGGGGCTACACCTTC. Amino acid sequence: CASSYAGGQGGYTF.

The chain joins TRBV19 to TRBJ2-1; 7 positions agree with TRBD2. V lost 5 bases and J lost 3; bases outside the gene matches: 7. The CDR3 length is 15 residues. The germline gives CDR1 LNHDA, CDR2 SQIVND (reference sequence). The CDR3: CASSPREANYNEQFF. The CDR3 DNA sequence: TGTGCCAGTAGTCCCCGGGAGGCCAACTACAATGAGCAGTTCTTC.